This TCR beta chain is from a study of shared clonotypes between healthy human individuals. General observations from the study: Naive subsets tended to show greater estimated richness than memory subsets.

The CDR3 has 15 residues. Trimming took 3 bases from V and 4 from J, leaving 15 bases between them. CDR1 MRHNA and CDR2 SNTAGT come from the germline V gene. Points on this clone: Antigen specificity is unknown.

In the authors' methods: There were no quality scores in the junction-only immunoSEQ sequences, so filtering differed. Only in-frame clones appear in the TCRdb table, and some are missing; sequencing was by immunoSEQ multiplex PCR. V and J calls and clone size are as listed in that table; D and trimming were resolved from the DNA. The data show about 1.1 million clones, 75% to 85% seen once. The V and J genes are TRBV6-4 and TRBJ2-5, with D possibly matching TRBD2 (6 bases). The source of this sequence is a man between 18 and 29 years old in good health. Some clones in this sample may be carry-over from other donors' samples. Sample: memory CD4+ T cells from PBMCs. As for subset: CD45RA-negative fraction. CDR3 in DNA: TGTGCCAGCAGTGAAAGTCGGGAGCTACCAGAGACCCAGTACTTC. It encodes CASSESRELPETQYF.